The source of this T cell receptor beta chain is a study of shared clonotypes between healthy human individuals. Generated by immunoSEQ multiplex PCR, the TCRdb table keeps only in-frame clones and is missing some. The table shows a few million clones, with 90% to 95% occurring only once. With regard to this clone: Its antigen is unknown.

Study-wide findings and caveats: Researchers sampled only blood; tissue repertoires likely differ.

Every donor was a Caucasian adult from Nashville, Tennessee. The clonotype was recovered from a young man in good health. Some clones in this sample may be carry-over from other donors' samples. The specimen was naive CD4+ T cells from PBMCs. Subset described: CD45RA+ positively selected.

CDR3 amino acids: CSVTGDYVADTQYF. CDR3 DNA: TGCAGCGTTACCGGGGACTATGTCGCAGATACGCAGTATTTT. The rearrangement uses TRBV29-1 and TRBJ2-3, with 7 bases identical to TRBD2. This CDR3 has 14 residues. V shed 5 bases and J 4 bases; nucleotides not matched to a gene: 9. Per the germline V gene, CDR1 is SQVTM and CDR2 is ANQGSEA.